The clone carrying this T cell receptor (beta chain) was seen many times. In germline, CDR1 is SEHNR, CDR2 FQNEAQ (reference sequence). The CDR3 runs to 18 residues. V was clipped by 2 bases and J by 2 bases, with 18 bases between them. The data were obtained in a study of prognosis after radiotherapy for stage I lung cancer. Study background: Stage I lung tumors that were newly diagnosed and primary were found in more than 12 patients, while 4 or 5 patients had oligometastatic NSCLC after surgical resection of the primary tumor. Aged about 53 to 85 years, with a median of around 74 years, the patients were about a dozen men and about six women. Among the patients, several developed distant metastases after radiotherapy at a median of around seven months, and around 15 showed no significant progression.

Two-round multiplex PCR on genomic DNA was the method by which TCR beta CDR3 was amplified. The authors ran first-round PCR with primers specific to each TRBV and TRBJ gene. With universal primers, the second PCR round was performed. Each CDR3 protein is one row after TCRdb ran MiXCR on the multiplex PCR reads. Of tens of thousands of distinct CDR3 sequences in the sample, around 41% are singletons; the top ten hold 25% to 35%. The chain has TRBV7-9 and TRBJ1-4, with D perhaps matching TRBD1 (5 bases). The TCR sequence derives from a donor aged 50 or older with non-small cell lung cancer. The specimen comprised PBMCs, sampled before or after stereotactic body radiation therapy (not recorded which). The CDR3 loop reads CASSLRQGVGPTNEKLFF. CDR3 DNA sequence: TGTGCCAGCAGCTTACGTCAAGGGGTAGGGCCCACTAATGAAAAACTGTTTTTT.